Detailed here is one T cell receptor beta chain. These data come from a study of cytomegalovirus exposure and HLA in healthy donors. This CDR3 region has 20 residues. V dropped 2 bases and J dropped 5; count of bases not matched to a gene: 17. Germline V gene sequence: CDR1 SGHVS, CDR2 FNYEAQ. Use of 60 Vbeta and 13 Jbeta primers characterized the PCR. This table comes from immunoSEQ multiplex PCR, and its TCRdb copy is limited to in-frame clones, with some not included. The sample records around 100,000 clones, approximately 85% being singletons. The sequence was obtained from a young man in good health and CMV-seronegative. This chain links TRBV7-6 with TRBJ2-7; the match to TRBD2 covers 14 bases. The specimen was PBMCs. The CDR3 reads CASSLPGIGLKGLAGDEQYF. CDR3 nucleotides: TGTGCCAGCAGCTTACCCGGGATAGGTCTTAAGGGACTAGCGGGAGACGAGCAGTACTTC. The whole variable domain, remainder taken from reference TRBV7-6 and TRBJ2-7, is GAGVSQSPRYKVTKRGQDVALRCDPISGHVSLYWYRQALGQGPEFLTYFNYEAQQDKSGLPNDRFSAERPEGSISTLTIQRTEQRDSAMYRCASSLPGIGLKGLAGDEQYFGPGTRLTVT.